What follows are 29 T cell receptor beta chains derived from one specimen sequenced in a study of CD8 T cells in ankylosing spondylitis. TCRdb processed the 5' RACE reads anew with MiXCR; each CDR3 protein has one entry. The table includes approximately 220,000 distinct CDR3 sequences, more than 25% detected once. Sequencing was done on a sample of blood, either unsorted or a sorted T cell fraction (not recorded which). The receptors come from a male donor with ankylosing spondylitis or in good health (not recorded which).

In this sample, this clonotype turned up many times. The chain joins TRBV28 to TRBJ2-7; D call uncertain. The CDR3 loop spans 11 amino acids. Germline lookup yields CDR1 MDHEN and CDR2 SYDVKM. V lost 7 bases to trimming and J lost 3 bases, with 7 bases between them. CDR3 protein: CASNADYEQYF. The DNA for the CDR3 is TGTGCCAGCAATGCCGACTACGAGCAGTACTTC. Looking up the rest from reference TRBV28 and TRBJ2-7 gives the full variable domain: DVKVTQSSRYLVKRTGEKVFLECVQDMDHENMFWYRQDPGLGLRLIYFSYDVKMKEKGDIPEGYSVSREKKERFSLILESASTNQTSMYLCASNADYEQYFGPGTRLTVT.

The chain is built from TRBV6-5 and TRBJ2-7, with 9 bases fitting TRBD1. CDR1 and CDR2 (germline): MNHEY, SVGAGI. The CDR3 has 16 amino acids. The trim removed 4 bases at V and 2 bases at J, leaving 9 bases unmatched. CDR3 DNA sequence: TGTGCCAGCAGTTTGGACGCCGGGACAGGGACCTACGAGCAGTACTTC. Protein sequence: CASSLDAGTGTYEQYF.

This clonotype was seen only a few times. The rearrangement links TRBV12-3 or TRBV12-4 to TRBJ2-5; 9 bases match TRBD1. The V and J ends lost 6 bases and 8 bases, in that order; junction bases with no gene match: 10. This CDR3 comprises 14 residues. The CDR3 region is CASRPNRDRVTQYF. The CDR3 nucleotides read TGTGCCAGCAGGCCAAACCGGGACAGGGTTACCCAGTACTTC.

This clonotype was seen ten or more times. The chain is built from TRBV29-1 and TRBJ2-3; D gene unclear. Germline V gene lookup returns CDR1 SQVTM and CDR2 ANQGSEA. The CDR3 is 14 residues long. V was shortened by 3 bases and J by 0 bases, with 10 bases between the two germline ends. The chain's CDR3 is CSVDAGPSTDTQYF. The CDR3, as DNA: TGCAGCGTTGACGCCGGACCCAGCACAGATACGCAGTATTTT.

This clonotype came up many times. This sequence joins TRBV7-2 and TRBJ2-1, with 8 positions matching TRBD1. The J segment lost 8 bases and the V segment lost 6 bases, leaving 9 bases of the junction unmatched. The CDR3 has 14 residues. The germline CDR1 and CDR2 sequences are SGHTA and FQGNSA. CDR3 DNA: TGTGCCAGCAGATCGGCCGGGACAGGCTATGAGCAGTTCTTC. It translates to CASRSAGTGYEQFF.

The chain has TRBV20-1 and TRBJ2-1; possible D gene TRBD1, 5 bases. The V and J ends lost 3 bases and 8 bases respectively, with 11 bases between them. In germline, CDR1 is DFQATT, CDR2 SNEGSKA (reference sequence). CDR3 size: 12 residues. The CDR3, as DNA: TGCAGTGCTAGTAAGGGGTTCGATGAGCAGTTCTTC. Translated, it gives CSASKGFDEQFF.

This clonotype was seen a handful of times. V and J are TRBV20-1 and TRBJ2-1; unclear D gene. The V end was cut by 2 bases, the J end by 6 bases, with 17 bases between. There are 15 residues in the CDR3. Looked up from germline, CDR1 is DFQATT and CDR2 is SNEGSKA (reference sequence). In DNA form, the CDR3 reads TGCAGTGCTAGATCCGTTAGCAGCCTAGGCAATGAGCAGTTCTTC. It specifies CSARSVSSLGNEQFF.

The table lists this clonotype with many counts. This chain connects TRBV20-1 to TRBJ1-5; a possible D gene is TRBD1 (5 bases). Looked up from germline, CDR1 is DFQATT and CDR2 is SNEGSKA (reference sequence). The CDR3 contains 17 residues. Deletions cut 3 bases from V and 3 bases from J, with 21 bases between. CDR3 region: CSASAGGGWDPNQPQHF. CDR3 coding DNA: TGCAGTGCTAGCGCCGGGGGGGGGTGGGATCCCAATCAGCCCCAGCATTTT.

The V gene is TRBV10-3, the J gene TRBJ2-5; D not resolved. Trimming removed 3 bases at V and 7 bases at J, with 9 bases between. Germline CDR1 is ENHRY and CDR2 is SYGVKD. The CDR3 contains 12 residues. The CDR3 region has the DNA TGTGCCATCAGTGATGGTAGGGTGACCCAGTACTTC. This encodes CAISDGRVTQYF.

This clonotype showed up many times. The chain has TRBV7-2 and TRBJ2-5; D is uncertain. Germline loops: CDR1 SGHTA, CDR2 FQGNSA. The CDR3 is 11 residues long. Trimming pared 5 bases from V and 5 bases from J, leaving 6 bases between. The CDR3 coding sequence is TGTGCCAGCAGCCAAACGGAGACCCAGTACTTC. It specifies CASSQTETQYF.

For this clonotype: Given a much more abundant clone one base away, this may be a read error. The CDR3 here is CASSLTGAYEQYF. For the CDR3, the DNA is TGTGCCAGCAGCTTGACAGGGGCCTACGAGCAGTACTTC. The chain recombines TRBV7-2 with TRBJ2-7; 8 bases agree with TRBD1. Germline V lookup: CDR1 SGHTA, CDR2 FQGNSA. V lost 3 bases and J lost 2; bases outside the gene matches: 0. The CDR3 runs to 13 residues. The full variable domain, with the rest looked up from reference TRBV7-2 and TRBJ2-7, is GAGVSQSPSNKVTEKGKDVELRCDPISGHTALYWYRQSLGQGLEFLIYFQGNSAPDKSGLPSDRFSAERTGGSVSTLTIQRTQQEDSAVYLCASSLTGAYEQYFGPGTRLTVT.

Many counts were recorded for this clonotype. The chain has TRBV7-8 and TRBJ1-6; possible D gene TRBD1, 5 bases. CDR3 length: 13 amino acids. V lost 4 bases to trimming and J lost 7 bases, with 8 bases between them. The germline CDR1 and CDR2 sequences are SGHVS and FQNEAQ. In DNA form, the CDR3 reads TGTGCCAGCAGCTGGAACAGGAATTCACCCCTCCACTTT. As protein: CASSWNRNSPLHF.

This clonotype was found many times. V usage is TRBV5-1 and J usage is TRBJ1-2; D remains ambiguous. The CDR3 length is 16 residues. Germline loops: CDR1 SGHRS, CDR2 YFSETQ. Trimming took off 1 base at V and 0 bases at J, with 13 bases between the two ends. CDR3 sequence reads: CASSLRVGKANYGYTF. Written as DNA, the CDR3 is TGCGCCAGCAGCTTGCGGGTCGGAAAAGCTAACTATGGCTACACCTTC.

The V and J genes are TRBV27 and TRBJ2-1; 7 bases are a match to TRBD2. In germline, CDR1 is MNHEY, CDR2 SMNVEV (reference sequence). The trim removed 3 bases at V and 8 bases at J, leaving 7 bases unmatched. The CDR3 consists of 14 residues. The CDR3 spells CASSFDRGGDEQFF. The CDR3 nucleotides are TGTGCCAGCAGTTTTGATCGGGGAGGGGATGAGCAGTTCTTC.

The CDR3: CASRERIQETQYF. The CDR3 DNA follows: TGTGCCAGCAGGGAACGGATCCAAGAGACCCAGTACTTC. The chain employs TRBV6-1 and TRBJ2-5; D gene uncertain. The V end lost 6 bases, the J end lost 1 base, and 9 bases lay between the germline ends. This CDR3 is 13 amino acids long. The V gene's germline CDR1 is MNHNS and CDR2 SASEGT.

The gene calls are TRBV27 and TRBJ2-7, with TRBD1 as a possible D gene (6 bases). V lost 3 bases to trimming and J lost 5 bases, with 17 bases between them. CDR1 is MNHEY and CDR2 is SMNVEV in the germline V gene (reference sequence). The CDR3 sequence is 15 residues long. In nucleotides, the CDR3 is TGTGCCAGCAGTTTTGGTTGGACAGACGTAAACGAGCAGTACTTC. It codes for CASSFGWTDVNEQYF.

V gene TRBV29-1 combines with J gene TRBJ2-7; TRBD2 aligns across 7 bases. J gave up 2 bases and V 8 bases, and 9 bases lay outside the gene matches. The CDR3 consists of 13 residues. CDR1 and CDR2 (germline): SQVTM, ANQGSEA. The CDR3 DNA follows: TGCAGCATTGTACCGGGACTACCCTACGAGCAGTACTTC. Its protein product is CSIVPGLPYEQYF.

The DNA for the CDR3 is TGTGCCAGCAGCGAGACGAACTATGGCTACACCTTC. Its protein product is CASSETNYGYTF. The chain employs TRBV12-3 or TRBV12-4 and TRBJ1-2; D ambiguous. The V gene lost 6 bases and the J gene lost 2 bases, with 7 bases spanning the gap. This CDR3 region has 12 residues.

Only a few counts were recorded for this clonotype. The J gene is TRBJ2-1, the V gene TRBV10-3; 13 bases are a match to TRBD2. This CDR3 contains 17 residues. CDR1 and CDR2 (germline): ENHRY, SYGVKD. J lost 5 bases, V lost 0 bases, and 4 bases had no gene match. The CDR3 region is CAISESGLAGADNEQFF. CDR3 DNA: TGTGCCATCAGTGAGTCTGGACTAGCGGGAGCTGACAATGAGCAGTTCTTC.

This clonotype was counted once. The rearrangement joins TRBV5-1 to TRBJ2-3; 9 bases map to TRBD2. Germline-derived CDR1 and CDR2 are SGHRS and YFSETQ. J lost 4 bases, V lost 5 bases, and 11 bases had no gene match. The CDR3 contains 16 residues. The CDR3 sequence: CASSSVRTSEADTQYF. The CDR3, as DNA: TGCGCCAGCAGTTCTGTCCGGACTAGCGAGGCAGATACGCAGTATTTT.

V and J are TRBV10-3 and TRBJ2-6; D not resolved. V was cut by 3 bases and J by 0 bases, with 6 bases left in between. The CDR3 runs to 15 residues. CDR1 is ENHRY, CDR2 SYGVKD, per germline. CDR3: CAISDFGSGANVLTF. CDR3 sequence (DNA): TGTGCCATCAGTGACTTCGGCTCTGGGGCCAACGTCCTGACTTTC.

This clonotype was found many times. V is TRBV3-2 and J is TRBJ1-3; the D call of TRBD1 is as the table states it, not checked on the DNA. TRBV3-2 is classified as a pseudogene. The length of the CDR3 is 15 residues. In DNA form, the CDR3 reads TGTGCCAGCAGCGGACGGACAGGGGGTGCAAACACCATATATTTT. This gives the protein CASSGRTGGANTIYF.

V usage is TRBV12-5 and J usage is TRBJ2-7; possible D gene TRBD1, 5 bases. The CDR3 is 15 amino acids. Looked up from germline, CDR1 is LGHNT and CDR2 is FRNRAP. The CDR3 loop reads CACCQGALGPYEQYF. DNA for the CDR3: TGTGCCTGCTGCCAAGGGGCTCTCGGCCCCTACGAGCAGTACTTC.

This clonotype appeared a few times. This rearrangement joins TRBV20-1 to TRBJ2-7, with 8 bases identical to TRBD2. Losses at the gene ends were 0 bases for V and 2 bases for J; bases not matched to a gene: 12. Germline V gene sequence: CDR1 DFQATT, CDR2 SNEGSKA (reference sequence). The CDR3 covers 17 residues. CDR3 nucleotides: TGCAGTGCTAGAGATCCCCAGGGTCGGGAGGGGGCCTACGAGCAGTACTTC. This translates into CSARDPQGREGAYEQYF.

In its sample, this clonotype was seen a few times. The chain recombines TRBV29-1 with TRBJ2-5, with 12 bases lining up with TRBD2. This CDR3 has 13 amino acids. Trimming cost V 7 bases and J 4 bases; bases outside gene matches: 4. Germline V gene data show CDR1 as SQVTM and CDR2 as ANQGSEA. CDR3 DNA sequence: TGCAGCGGCGGGGGACTAGCGGGAGAGACCCAGTACTTC. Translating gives CSGGGLAGETQYF.

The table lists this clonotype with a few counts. CDR3 coding DNA: TGTGCCACCAGCCTCAACAGCGGACCAAATGAAAAACTGTTTTTT. Translated, it gives CATSLNSGPNEKLFF. This chain uses TRBV15 with TRBJ1-4, with D hard to call. CDR1 and CDR2 from the germline V gene are LNHNV and YYDKDF (reference sequence). This CDR3 spans 15 amino acids. Trimming took off 5 bases at V and 5 bases at J, with 15 bases between the two ends.

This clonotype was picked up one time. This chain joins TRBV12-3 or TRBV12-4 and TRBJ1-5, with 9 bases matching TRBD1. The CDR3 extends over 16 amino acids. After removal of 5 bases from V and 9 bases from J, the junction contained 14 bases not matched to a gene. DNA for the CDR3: TGTGCCAGCAGTCCGTCGGACAGGGGAAAGCCCGTGCCCCAGCATTTT. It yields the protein CASSPSDRGKPVPQHF.

The CDR3 is CASSWREYYEQYF. DNA of the CDR3: TGTGCCAGCAGTTGGCGGGAGTACTACGAGCAGTACTTC. The chain joins TRBV6-6 to TRBJ2-7, with 7 bases fitting TRBD2. The CDR3 is made up of 13 amino acids. Germline V lookup: CDR1 MNHNY, CDR2 SVGAGI (reference sequence). V dropped 4 bases and J dropped 3; count of bases not matched to a gene: 3.

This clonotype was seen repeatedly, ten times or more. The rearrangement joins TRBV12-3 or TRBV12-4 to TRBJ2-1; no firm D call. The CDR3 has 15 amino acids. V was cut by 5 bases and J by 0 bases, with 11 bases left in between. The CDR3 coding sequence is TGTGCCAGCAGTGAGCGCTGGAGCTCCTACAATGAGCAGTTCTTC. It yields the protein CASSERWSSYNEQFF.